These 20 T cell receptor beta chains originate from one sample sequenced in a study of cytotoxic CD8 clonotypes in ibrutinib-treated CLL. Profiled with immunoSEQ multiplex PCR; TCRdb holds only in-frame clones, not every one. This table has 60,000 to 75,000 clones, about nine tenths appearing once. The input for sequencing was PBMCs, taken after 12 months of ibrutinib treatment. The receptors were gathered from a human donor with chronic lymphocytic leukemia.

V and J are TRBV18 and TRBJ1-3; no clear D. V was trimmed by 3 bases and J by 0 bases, leaving 9 bases between them. The CDR3 is 15 residues long. Looked up from germline, CDR1 is KGHSH and CDR2 is LQKENI. The CDR3: CASSPSYSSGNTIYF. CDR3 in DNA: TGTGCCAGCTCACCTTCATACAGCTCTGGAAACACCATATATTTT.

The rearrangement joins TRBV28 to TRBJ1-1; D is unclear. The CDR3 has 13 amino acids. Germline V gives CDR1 MDHEN, CDR2 SYDVKM. The V end was cut by 2 bases, the J end by 1 base, with 5 bases between. The CDR3 is CASSLAENTEAFF. The CDR3 DNA reads as TGTGCCAGCAGTTTAGCTGAGAACACTGAAGCTTTCTTT. The variable domain in full, completed from reference TRBV28 and TRBJ1-1, reads DVKVTQSSRYLVKRTGEKVFLECVQDMDHENMFWYRQDPGLGLRLIYFSYDVKMKEKGDIPEGYSVSREKKERFSLILESASTNQTSMYLCASSLAENTEAFFGQGTRLTVV.

The chain links TRBV27 to TRBJ2-2, with 11 bases that match TRBD2. V gave up 2 bases and J gave up 8 bases; unmatched junction bases: 7. The CDR3 is made up of 16 amino acids. CDR1 MNHEY and CDR2 SMNVEV come from the germline V gene (reference sequence). CDR3 bases: TGTGCCAGCAGTTTACGACTAGCGGGATTACCGGGGGAGCTGTTTTTT. This translates into CASSLRLAGLPGELFF.

V is TRBV7-2 and J is TRBJ2-7; 8 bases match TRBD1. This CDR3 has 14 residues. Per the germline V gene, CDR1 is SGHTA and CDR2 is FQGNSA. With 3 bases clipped from V and 5 bases from J, the junction kept 6 bases outside the gene matches. This CDR3 is CASSLGTGFDEQYF. CDR3 in DNA: TGTGCCAGCAGCTTGGGGACAGGTTTCGACGAGCAGTACTTC.

This chain connects TRBV4-3 to TRBJ1-1, with no clear D. CDR3 size: 15 residues. In germline, CDR1 is LGHNA, CDR2 YSLEER. Trimming pared 4 bases from V and 0 bases from J, leaving 12 bases between. The CDR3 loop is CASSPGLGLNTEAFF. In DNA, the CDR3 is TGCGCCAGCAGCCCTGGTCTGGGATTGAACACTGAAGCTTTCTTT.

V is TRBV7-2 and J is TRBJ2-3; TRBD2 might be the D (6 bases). Germline-derived CDR1 and CDR2 are SGHTA and FQGNSA. CDR3 length: 16 residues. The germline V and J ends were trimmed by 1 base and 6 bases, with 17 bases remaining between them. Written as DNA, the CDR3 is TGTGCCAGCAGCTTAGTCGTGGGACTGACTCGTGATACGCAGTATTTT. As protein: CASSLVVGLTRDTQYF.

V is TRBV5-1 and J is TRBJ1-1; D is undetermined. This CDR3 contains 17 residues. Germline values: CDR1 SGHRS, CDR2 YFSETQ. V shed 1 base and J shed 0 bases, with 16 bases lying between them. CDR3 amino acids: CASSLRSSGSLNTEAFF. The CDR3 DNA reads as TGCGCCAGCAGCTTGAGGTCAAGTGGATCGTTGAACACTGAAGCTTTCTTT.

The chain combines TRBV19 with TRBJ1-1, with 8 nucleotides matching TRBD1. Per the germline V gene, CDR1 is LNHDA and CDR2 is SQIVND (reference sequence). This CDR3 contains 14 residues. The trim removed 3 bases at V and 5 bases at J, leaving 5 bases unmatched. The CDR3 sequence: CASSIRGRVTEAFF. CDR3 DNA: TGTGCCAGTAGTATCAGGGGGCGCGTGACTGAAGCTTTCTTT.

This clone occurred once. The chain combines TRBV14 with TRBJ1-3, with D unclear. The germline V gene encodes CDR1 SGHDN and CDR2 FVKESK. Trimming stripped 5 bases from V and 11 bases from J, with 19 bases between. This CDR3 contains 14 residues. The CDR3, as DNA: TGTGCCAGCAGCGATACGAGTAGAAGTTCGTCCATATATTTT. Amino acids: CASSDTSRSSSIYF.

The genes are TRBV5-5 and TRBJ2-2; D might be TRBD1 or TRBD2, each matching 5 bases. This CDR3 is 18 amino acids long. The V and J ends lost 2 bases and 7 bases respectively, with 24 bases between them. Per the germline V gene, CDR1 is SGHKS and CDR2 is YYEKEE (reference sequence). CDR3: CASSLFSGFREGNGELFF. CDR3 DNA sequence: TGTGCCAGCAGCTTATTCAGCGGTTTCAGAGAGGGGAACGGGGAGCTGTTTTTT. The full variable domain, completed using reference TRBV5-5 and TRBJ2-2, is DAGVTQSPTHLIKTRGQQVTLRCSPISGHKSVSWYQQVLGQGPQFIFQYYEKEERGRGNFPDRFSARQFPNYSSELNVNALLLGDSALYLCASSLFSGFREGNGELFFGEGSRLTVL.

The J gene is TRBJ2-3, the V gene TRBV18; perhaps TRBD2 as D (5 bases). Trimming removed 0 bases from V and 7 bases from J, with 14 bases in between. CDR1 and CDR2 from the germline V gene are KGHSH and LQKENI. There are 15 residues in the CDR3. The CDR3 region is CASSPPGVAGNTQYF. CDR3 DNA: TGTGCCAGCTCACCACCGGGAGTAGCCGGGAATACGCAGTATTTT. Filled out from reference TRBV18 and TRBJ2-3, the complete variable domain reads NAGVMQNPRHLVRRRGQEARLRCSPMKGHSHVYWYRQLPEEGLKFMVYLQKENIIDESGMPKERFSAEFPKEGPSILRIQQVVRGDSAAYFCASSPPGVAGNTQYFGPGTRLTVL.

CDR3 region: CASSVDGWGGNGYTF. In DNA form, the CDR3 reads TGTGCCAGCAGCGTAGATGGATGGGGGGGAAATGGCTACACCTTC. The chain links TRBV9 to TRBJ1-2, with TRBD1 as a possible D gene (5 bases). V lost 0 bases to trimming and J lost 6 bases, with 15 bases between them. Per germline, CDR1 SGDLS and CDR2 YYNGEE. The CDR3 length is 15 residues.

This clone was seen once. The genes are TRBV27 and TRBJ1-2, with D hard to call. Germline CDR1 is MNHEY and CDR2 is SMNVEV (reference sequence). The CDR3 is made up of 14 amino acids. The V end lost 3 bases, the J end lost 0 bases, and 8 bases lay between the germline ends. CDR3 in amino acids: CASSFSGANYGYTF. The CDR3 nucleotides are TGTGCCAGCAGTTTCTCCGGGGCTAACTATGGCTACACCTTC.

The rearrangement links TRBV7-2 to TRBJ1-2, with D possibly TRBD1 on 5 matching bases. The germline V gene encodes CDR1 SGHTA and CDR2 FQGNSA. The CDR3 is 13 residues long. With 6 bases removed from V and 4 bases from J, the gap between germline ends came to 12 bases. The CDR3 coding sequence is TGTGCCAGCAGTCAGGGTCCGGGCTATGGCTACACCTTC. This codes for CASSQGPGYGYTF.

The chain joins TRBV10-1 to TRBJ2-3; 10 bases align to TRBD2. The V gene's germline CDR1 is WNHNN and CDR2 SYGVQD (reference sequence). The CDR3 is 19 amino acids. V shed 1 base and J 4 bases; nucleotides not matched to a gene: 14. The CDR3 DNA reads TGCGCCAGCAGTGAGTTTATAGCGGGAGGTTCGTTGGGCTCAGATACGCAGTATTTT. This encodes CASSEFIAGGSLGSDTQYF.

The chain joins TRBV27 to TRBJ2-7; 10 bases map to TRBD1. CDR1 and CDR2 (germline): MNHEY, SMNVEV (reference sequence). The CDR3 has 16 amino acids. V gave up 4 bases and J gave up 0 bases; unmatched junction bases: 6. The CDR3, as DNA: TGTGCCAGCAGTTCATCCGGGACAGGGGTCTCCTACGAGCAGTACTTC. Translation gives CASSSSGTGVSYEQYF.

This clone was observed once. This chain links TRBV5-6 with TRBJ1-5; D remains ambiguous. The CDR3 is made up of 12 amino acids. V dropped 3 bases and J dropped 5 bases, with 6 bases sitting between them. Germline V gene data show CDR1 as SGHDT and CDR2 as YYEEEE. The CDR3 DNA follows: TGTGCCAGCAGCTGGAGGGATCAGCCCCAGCATTTT. As protein: CASSWRDQPQHF.

This chain connects TRBV7-2 to TRBJ2-2; 7 bases agree with TRBD2. Trimming cost V 1 base and J 6 bases; bases outside gene matches: 8. Germline CDR1 reads SGHTA; CDR2 reads FQGNSA. This CDR3 is built from 16 residues. The CDR3 DNA sequence: TGTGCCAGCAGCTTAGTTCTAGCGGCTAACTCCGGGGAGCTGTTTTTT. Protein: CASSLVLAANSGELFF.

This clone was counted once. V gene TRBV4-2 combines with J gene TRBJ2-3; no clear D gene. CDR1 LGHNA and CDR2 YNFKEQ come from the germline V gene. With 0 bases removed from V and 2 bases from J, the gap between germline ends came to 6 bases. The CDR3 runs to 14 residues. The DNA of the CDR3 is TGTGCCAGCAGCCAAGAAGCTTACACAGATACGCAGTATTTT. Protein product: CASSQEAYTDTQYF.

This chain joins TRBV5-6 and TRBJ2-7; TRBD1 might be the D (6 bases). Trimming cost V 2 bases and J 2 bases, with 14 bases left between them. Germline values: CDR1 SGHDT, CDR2 YYEEEE. CDR3 size: 15 residues. In DNA form, the CDR3 reads TGTGCCAGCAGCTTCTTAGACAGGCATGCCTACGAGCAGTACTTC. Translation: CASSFLDRHAYEQYF.